The 30 T cell receptor beta chains below were found in one sample sequenced in a study of blood T cell repertoires in COVID-19. Libraries were prepared by immunoSEQ multiplex PCR; TCRdb keeps only in-frame clonotypes and omits some of them. The table shows 150,000 to 200,000 clones, with approximately 86% occurring only once. The specimen was peripheral blood. These receptor sequences come from a woman at least 80 years old in a cohort sampled during active or convalescent COVID-19.

The V call is TRBV9, the J call TRBJ2-2, with TRBD2 matching over 11 bases. V lost 4 bases and J lost 3; bases outside the gene matches: 11. Germline V gives CDR1 SGDLS, CDR2 YYNGEE. This CDR3 has 18 residues. The CDR3 spells CASSPWASGRSHTGELFF. Written as DNA, the CDR3 is TGTGCCAGCAGCCCCTGGGCTAGCGGGAGGTCCCACACCGGGGAGCTGTTTTTT.

The chain employs TRBV5-1 and TRBJ2-3, with 9 bases fitting TRBD2. Germline CDR1 SGHRS, CDR2 YFSETQ. Trimming at V came to 6 bases and at J to 0 bases, leaving 2 bases not matched to a gene. The CDR3 loop spans 14 amino acids. Here the CDR3 DNA reads TGCGCCAGCAAGGGACTAGCTAGCACAGATACGCAGTATTTT. The encoded protein is CASKGLASTDTQYF.

This chain joins TRBV6-5 and TRBJ1-2, with 9 bases fitting TRBD1. Germline lookup yields CDR1 MNHEY and CDR2 SVGAGI. V dropped 6 bases and J dropped 5; count of bases not matched to a gene: 7. This CDR3 comprises 14 residues. The CDR3 loop reads CASSPGQGLYGYTF. Written as DNA, the CDR3 is TGTGCCAGCAGCCCGGGACAGGGACTGTATGGCTACACCTTC.

The V gene is TRBV2, the J gene TRBJ2-3; the match to TRBD2 covers 8 bases. V lost 2 bases, J lost 4 bases, and 5 bases stayed unmatched. The CDR3 covers 15 residues. CDR1 and CDR2 from the germline V gene are SNHLY and FYNNEI. Here the CDR3 DNA reads TGTGCCAGCAGTGAATCCCGGGGGGGCCCAGATACGCAGTATTTT. Encoded protein: CASSESRGGPDTQYF.

The V call is TRBV3-1 (or the pseudogene TRBV3-2), the J call TRBJ2-5; D remains ambiguous. This CDR3 is built from 15 residues. V lost 4 bases and J lost 5, with 17 bases in between. Germline V lookup: CDR1 LGHDT, CDR2 YNNKEL (reference sequence). The CDR3 protein is CASSPRGSSLETQYF. CDR3 coding DNA: TGTGCCAGCAGCCCCCGAGGCTCCTCATTGGAGACCCAGTACTTC.

The chain is built from TRBV5-1 and TRBJ2-5, with D possibly matching TRBD1 (5 bases). Germline loops: CDR1 SGHRS, CDR2 YFSETQ. The CDR3 loop spans 15 amino acids. Trimming cost V 4 bases and J 2 bases, with 15 bases left between them. DNA for the CDR3: TGCGCCAGCAGCACCGGACACAGTACACAAGAGACCCAGTACTTC. Translation gives CASSTGHSTQETQYF.

For the CDR3, the DNA is TGTGCCAGCAGTTTTCGCGAGAGGAGTCAGCCCCAGCATTTT. This gives the protein CASSFRERSQPQHF. This chain links TRBV28 with TRBJ1-5, with no clear D. The V and J ends lost 3 bases and 6 bases respectively, with 12 bases between them. The CDR3 loop spans 14 amino acids. Germline V lookup: CDR1 MDHEN, CDR2 SYDVKM.

The V gene is TRBV5-6, the J gene TRBJ1-6; 9 positions match TRBD1. The CDR3 runs 17 residues. The V gene's germline CDR1 is SGHDT and CDR2 YYEEEE. The V and J ends lost 4 bases and 4 bases, in that order; junction bases with no gene match: 9. The CDR3 bases are TGTGCCAGCAGCCGCGAGGGGACAGGGCCTTATAATTCACCCCTCCACTTT. Its protein product is CASSREGTGPYNSPLHF.

The chain uses TRBV5-1 and TRBJ1-2, with D uncertain. The CDR3 has 15 amino acids. V was shortened by 4 bases and J by 4 bases, with 17 bases between the two germline ends. Germline values: CDR1 SGHRS, CDR2 YFSETQ. CDR3 sequence: CASSTTLAGFYGYTF. In nucleotides, the CDR3 is TGCGCCAGCAGCACCACCCTGGCGGGTTTCTATGGCTACACCTTC.

V and J are TRBV25-1 and TRBJ2-6, with 7 bases aligning to TRBD1. From germline, CDR1 is MGHDK and CDR2 SYGVNS. V lost 4 bases, J lost 0 bases, and 6 bases stayed unmatched. CDR3 length equals 17 residues. The CDR3 is CASSVATGVSGANVLTF. The DNA of the CDR3 is TGTGCCAGCAGTGTCGCCACAGGGGTCTCTGGGGCCAACGTCCTGACTTTC.

This sequence joins TRBV10-3 and TRBJ2-2; maybe TRBD2 (5 bases). V was cut by 4 bases and J by 5 bases, with 11 bases left in between. CDR1 is ENHRY, CDR2 SYGVKD, per germline. CDR3 length: 14 residues. The CDR3 sequence is CAISGLANTGELFF. CDR3 nucleotides: TGTGCCATCAGTGGGCTAGCAAATACCGGGGAGCTGTTTTTT.

The J gene is TRBJ2-7, the V gene TRBV6-5; 9 bases are a match to TRBD1. CDR3 size: 14 residues. CDR1 is MNHEY and CDR2 is SVGAGI in the germline V gene. The V gene end was trimmed by 6 bases and the J gene end by 6 bases; junction bases not matched to a gene: 9. CDR3 in DNA: TGTGCCAGCAGCCGTCCCGGGACAGGGTCCGAGCAGTACTTC. Translation gives CASSRPGTGSEQYF.

V is TRBV3-1 (or the pseudogene TRBV3-2) and J is TRBJ1-1; the D gene is possibly TRBD1 (6 bases). With 3 bases removed from V and 6 bases from J, the gap between germline ends came to 11 bases. Germline V CDR1 and CDR2: LGHDT, YNNKEL (reference sequence). The CDR3 extends over 13 amino acids. This CDR3 reads CASSHIEGAEAFF. CDR3 in DNA: TGTGCCAGCAGCCACATCGAGGGGGCTGAAGCTTTCTTT.

The rearrangement links TRBV15 to TRBJ2-1, with TRBD2 identical over 8 bases. V was pared by 1 base and J by 9 bases, with 8 bases of the junction left unmatched. This CDR3 spans 15 amino acids. Germline CDR1 LNHNV, CDR2 YYDKDF (reference sequence). This chain's CDR3 is CATSRGWREVIEQFF. The CDR3 DNA follows: TGTGCCACCAGCAGAGGGTGGCGGGAGGTTATTGAGCAGTTCTTC.

The J gene is TRBJ1-2, the V gene TRBV29-1, with TRBD1 identical over 8 bases. Germline V gene data show CDR1 as SQVTM and CDR2 as ANQGSEA. Losses at the gene ends were 0 bases for V and 8 bases for J; bases not matched to a gene: 8. The CDR3 runs to 14 residues. The CDR3 nucleotides are TGCAGCGTTGAAGAAGGGACAGGCCGGGAAGGCTACACCTTC. Translation gives CSVEEGTGREGYTF.

The rearrangement links TRBV10-3 to TRBJ2-1; 7 nucleotides line up with TRBD2. V lost 7 bases, J lost 3 bases, and 6 bases stayed unmatched. CDR1 and CDR2 from the germline V gene are ENHRY and SYGVKD. The CDR3 consists of 14 residues. CDR3 in amino acids: CAIKQLADYNEQFF. The CDR3 DNA reads as TGTGCCATCAAGCAGCTAGCGGACTACAATGAGCAGTTCTTC.

The chain uses TRBV28 and TRBJ1-1; a possible D gene is TRBD1 (6 bases). Per the germline V gene, CDR1 is MDHEN and CDR2 is SYDVKM. The CDR3 extends over 14 amino acids. The ends were cut back, 6 bases at V and 2 bases at J, with 13 bases in the middle. The CDR3 region has the DNA TGTGCCAGCAGCTCTTTGGGGGCAAACACTGAAGCTTTCTTT. Amino acid sequence: CASSSLGANTEAFF. The entire variable domain, with the rest obtained from reference TRBV28 and TRBJ1-1, is as follows: DVKVTQSSRYLVKRTGEKVFLECVQDMDHENMFWYRQDPGLGLRLIYFSYDVKMKEKGDIPEGYSVSREKKERFSLILESASTNQTSMYLCASSSLGANTEAFFGQGTRLTVV.

This sequence joins TRBV5-1 and TRBJ2-5; a weak D match, TRBD1 (5 bases). The V gene lost 1 base and the J gene lost 3 bases, with 13 bases spanning the gap. Germline V gives CDR1 SGHRS, CDR2 YFSETQ. The CDR3 totals 15 residues. The CDR3 bases are TGCGCCAGCAGCTTGACCCAGGGATGGGAAGAGACCCAGTACTTC. Translated: CASSLTQGWEETQYF.

The chain recombines TRBV11-2 with TRBJ2-5; D might be TRBD1 (6 bases). The length of the CDR3 is 11 residues. Trimming left V 5 bases short and J 5 bases short, with 6 bases between. Germline CDR1 and CDR2: SGHAT and FQNNGV. CDR3 in amino acids: CASSTGETQYF. Written as DNA, the CDR3 is TGTGCCAGCAGCACAGGGGAGACCCAGTACTTC.

This clone has only one observation. This sequence joins TRBV2 and TRBJ2-7; D possibly corresponds to TRBD1 (5 bases). Germline values: CDR1 SNHLY, CDR2 FYNNEI. The CDR3 has 13 residues. Trimming cost V 8 bases and J 3 bases, with 14 bases left between them. CDR3 DNA sequence: TGTGCCAGCTCGCGGACATGGTTCTACGAGCAGTACTTC. It encodes CASSRTWFYEQYF.

The gene calls are TRBV14 and TRBJ1-3; 10 nucleotides agree with TRBD1. The CDR3 runs to 15 residues. In germline, CDR1 is SGHDN, CDR2 FVKESK. V shed 4 bases, J shed 3 bases, and the junction held 3 bases outside the gene matches. The CDR3: CASSPWTGGGNTIYF. As DNA, the CDR3 is TGTGCCAGCAGCCCATGGACAGGGGGTGGAAACACCATATATTTT.

The chain uses TRBV10-3 and TRBJ2-7; 8 bases align to TRBD1. V lost 5 bases, J lost 5 bases, and 5 bases stayed unmatched. Looked up from germline, CDR1 is ENHRY and CDR2 is SYGVKD. This CDR3 has 13 residues. The CDR3 DNA is TGTGCCATCAGTCAGGGGGCTTCAGACGAGCAGTACTTC. Translated: CAISQGASDEQYF.

The CDR3 region is CASSWGQGVATNEKLFF. The CDR3, as DNA: TGCGCCAGCAGCTGGGGACAGGGGGTAGCGACTAATGAAAAACTGTTTTTT. The gene calls are TRBV5-1 and TRBJ1-4, with 11 bases fitting TRBD1. The ends lost 3 bases at V and 2 bases at J; junction bases unmatched: 6. The CDR3 is 17 residues long. CDR1 SGHRS and CDR2 YFSETQ come from the germline V gene.

The chain is built from TRBV6-5 and TRBJ1-2; perhaps TRBD1 as D (6 bases). V lost 8 bases and J 2 bases, leaving 18 bases between the germline ends. The CDR3 totals 15 residues. Germline CDR1 is MNHEY and CDR2 is SVGAGI. The CDR3 region has the DNA TGTGCCAGCTCCGACGGGGGGGGGCGAAACTATGGCTACACCTTC. Translating gives CASSDGGGRNYGYTF.

The rearrangement links TRBV3-1 (or the pseudogene TRBV3-2) to TRBJ1-1; 9 nucleotides line up with TRBD1. The V segment lost 1 base and the J segment 7 bases; nucleotides outside the gene matches: 10. The CDR3 extends over 16 amino acids. Germline V gene sequence: CDR1 LGHDT, CDR2 YNNKEL (reference sequence). CDR3 DNA sequence: TGTGCCAGCAGCCAAGGAAGTGGACAGGGGTCGGGTGAAGCTTTCTTT. This translates into CASSQGSGQGSGEAFF.

The rearrangement joins TRBV21-1 to TRBJ1-1. TRBV21-1 counts as a pseudogene. The CDR3 totals 18 residues. The CDR3 is CASSKEREPTGRNTEAFF. CDR3 DNA sequence: TGTGCCAGCAGCAAAGAGCGGGAGCCAACAGGGAGGAACACTGAAGCTTTCTTT.

The CDR3 region has the DNA TGTGCCAGCAGCAAGGGTCAACAGGGGGCCAAAAACATTCAGTACTTC. This translates into CASSKGQQGAKNIQYF. This chain links TRBV21-1 with TRBJ2-4; whether TRBD1, the table's D call, matches the DNA was not checked. TRBV21-1 is a known pseudogene. The CDR3 covers 16 residues.

The chain combines TRBV28 with TRBJ1-2; 8 bases fit TRBD1. The trim removed 3 bases at V and 2 bases at J, leaving 2 bases unmatched. Germline CDR1 and CDR2: MDHEN and SYDVKM. This CDR3 spans 14 amino acids. CDR3: CASSFQGANYGYTF. For the CDR3, the DNA is TGTGCCAGCAGTTTCCAGGGGGCGAACTATGGCTACACCTTC.

The genes are TRBV19 and TRBJ2-3, with 7 nucleotides matching TRBD1. Losses at the gene ends were 6 bases for V and 1 base for J; bases not matched to a gene: 13. The CDR3 consists of 17 residues. Germline V gives CDR1 LNHDA, CDR2 SQIVND (reference sequence). CDR3 nucleotides: TGTGCCAGTAGCTCGGGACAGCTGGCGTCTCGCACAGATACGCAGTATTTT. Residues: CASSSGQLASRTDTQYF.

The CDR3 DNA reads TGTGCCAGCAGCTTTAGAGGGGGCACTGAAGCTTTCTTT. Translating it yields CASSFRGGTEAFF. The chain couples TRBV11-3 to TRBJ1-1, with D perhaps matching TRBD1 (6 bases). The V and J ends lost 3 bases and 4 bases respectively, with 9 bases between them. The CDR3 loop spans 13 amino acids. In germline, CDR1 is SGHNT, CDR2 YENEEA.